These 3 T cell receptor beta chains share one sample of origin, sequenced in a study of cytomegalovirus exposure and HLA in healthy donors. The repertoire was sequenced with immunoSEQ multiplex PCR; TCRdb's copy has only in-frame clones and lacks some. The sample has roughly 130,000 clones; just under 90% are singletons. The material sequenced was PBMCs. These receptor sequences come from a man aged 30 to 45 in good health and CMV-seronegative.

This chain connects TRBV6-5 to TRBJ1-4; weak D call: TRBD1 (5 bases). The CDR3 consists of 12 residues. Trimming cost V 4 bases and J 8 bases, with 8 bases left between them. Looked up from germline, CDR1 is MNHEY and CDR2 is SVGAGI. The DNA for the CDR3 is TGTGCCAGCAGTTCATCAGGGGAAAAACTGTTTTTT. Encoded protein: CASSSSGEKLFF.

The J gene is TRBJ2-7, the V gene TRBV6-1; 8 positions agree with TRBD2. The CDR3 is 14 residues long. From germline, CDR1 is MNHNS and CDR2 SASEGT. J was trimmed by 3 bases and V by 5 bases; bases with no gene match: 6. CDR3 loop: CASSKPGTSYEQYF. The CDR3 DNA reads TGTGCCAGCAGTAAACCCGGGACTAGCTACGAGCAGTACTTC.

J is TRBJ1-6 and V is TRBV14, with 8 bases that match TRBD1. The V gene's germline CDR1 is SGHDN and CDR2 FVKESK. The J segment lost 5 bases and the V segment lost 6 bases, leaving 6 bases of the junction unmatched. CDR3 length: 15 amino acids. CDR3 sequence: CASSLGQGNNSPLHF. The CDR3 nucleotides read TGTGCCAGCAGTCTCGGACAGGGCAATAATTCACCCCTCCACTTT. Together with reference TRBV14 and TRBJ1-6, the CDR3 gives the full variable domain: EAGVTQFPSHSVIEKGQTVTLRCDPISGHDNLYWYRRVMGKEIKFLLHFVKESKQDESGMPNNRFLAERTGGTYSTLKVQPAELEDSGVYFCASSLGQGNNSPLHFGNGTRLTVT.